Each of the 3 T cell receptor beta chains below was sequenced from the same sample in a study of blood T cell repertoires in COVID-19 (dated by TCRdb to about 2020). The library was produced with the immunoSEQ multiplex PCR assay. TCRdb's version of the immuneACCESS table is confined to in-frame rearrangements and falls short of the full clone set. An unresolved V gene accounts for under half of the shortfall where checked; the remainder is of unknown origin. Counted in this sample were some 160,000 clones; roughly 84% of them appeared once. The top ten constitute about 8.6% of the sample. What was sequenced was PBMCs or T cells enriched from blood (not recorded which). Receptors originate from a woman aged 45-65 years who had recovered from COVID-19.

The rearrangement uses TRBV4-3 and TRBJ1-2; TRBD1 aligns across 9 bases. The germline CDR1 and CDR2 sequences are LGHNA and YSLEER. V trimming: 5 bases; J trimming: 4 bases; junction bases outside the gene matches: 2. The CDR3 length is 13 residues. This CDR3 is CASSGGQGYGYTF. The CDR3 nucleotides read TGCGCCAGCAGCGGGGGACAGGGCTATGGCTACACCTTC.

The DNA for the CDR3 is TGTGCCAGTAGTGCGGGATATGAGCAGTTCTTC. Its translation: CASSAGYEQFF. The J gene is TRBJ2-1, the V gene TRBV19, with D perhaps TRBD2 (6 bases). V lost 5 bases, J lost 8 bases, and 7 bases lay in between. CDR1 LNHDA and CDR2 SQIVND come from the germline V gene (reference sequence). This CDR3 is 11 amino acids long.

The rearrangement links TRBV19 to TRBJ1-2; maybe TRBD1 (5 bases). V was cut by 5 bases and J by 4 bases, with 14 bases left in between. From germline, CDR1 is LNHDA and CDR2 SQIVND (reference sequence). The CDR3 is made up of 14 amino acids. The CDR3 DNA reads TGTGCCAGTAGTGGAGGGGAAGCCGGCTATGGCTACACCTTC. This translates into CASSGGEAGYGYTF.